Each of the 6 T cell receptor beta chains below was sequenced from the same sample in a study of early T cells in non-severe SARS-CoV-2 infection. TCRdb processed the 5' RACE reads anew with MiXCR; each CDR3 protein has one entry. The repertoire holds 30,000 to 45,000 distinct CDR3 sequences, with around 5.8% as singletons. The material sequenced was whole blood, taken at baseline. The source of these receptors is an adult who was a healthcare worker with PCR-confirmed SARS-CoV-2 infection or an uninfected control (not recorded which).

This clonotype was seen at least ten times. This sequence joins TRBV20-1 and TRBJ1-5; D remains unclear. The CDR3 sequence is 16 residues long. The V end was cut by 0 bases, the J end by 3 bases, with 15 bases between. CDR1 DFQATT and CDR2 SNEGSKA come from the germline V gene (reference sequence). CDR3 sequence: CSARDSAGGLNQPQHF. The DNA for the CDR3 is TGCAGTGCTAGAGATAGCGCAGGAGGTCTCAATCAGCCCCAGCATTTT.

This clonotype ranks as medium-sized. CDR3 in DNA: TGTGCCAGCAGCCCTCCGGGTCAGCTAGCCAAAAACATTCAGTACTTC. This gives the protein CASSPPGQLAKNIQYF. This chain joins TRBV7-9 and TRBJ2-4; D is undetermined. The germline V gene has CDR1 SEHNR and CDR2 FQNEAQ (reference sequence). This CDR3 contains 16 residues. Trimming left V 5 bases short and J 0 bases short, with 14 bases between.

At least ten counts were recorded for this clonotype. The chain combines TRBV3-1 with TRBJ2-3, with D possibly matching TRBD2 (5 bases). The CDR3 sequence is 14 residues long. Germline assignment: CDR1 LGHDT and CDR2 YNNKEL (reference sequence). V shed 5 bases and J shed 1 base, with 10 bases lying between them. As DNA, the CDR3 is TGTGCCAGCAGCATCGTGGGAGGCACAGATACGCAGTATTTT. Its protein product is CASSIVGGTDTQYF.

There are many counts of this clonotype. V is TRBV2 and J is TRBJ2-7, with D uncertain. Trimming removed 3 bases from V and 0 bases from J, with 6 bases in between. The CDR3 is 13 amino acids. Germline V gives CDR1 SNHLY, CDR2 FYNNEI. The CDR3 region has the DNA TGTGCCAGCAGTGACACGGACTCCTACGAGCAGTACTTC. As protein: CASSDTDSYEQYF.

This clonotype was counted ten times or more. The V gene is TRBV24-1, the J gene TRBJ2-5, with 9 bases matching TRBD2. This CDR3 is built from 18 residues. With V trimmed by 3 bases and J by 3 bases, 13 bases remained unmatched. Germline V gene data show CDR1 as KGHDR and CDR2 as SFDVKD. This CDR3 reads CATSDQKERAGGKETQYF. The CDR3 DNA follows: TGTGCCACCAGTGATCAAAAGGAGAGAGCGGGAGGAAAAGAGACCCAGTACTTC.

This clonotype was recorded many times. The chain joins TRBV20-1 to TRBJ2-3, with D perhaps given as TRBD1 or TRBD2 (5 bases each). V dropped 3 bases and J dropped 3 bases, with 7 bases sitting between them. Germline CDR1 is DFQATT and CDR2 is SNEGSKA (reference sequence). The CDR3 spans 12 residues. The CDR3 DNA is TGCAGTGCTAGCGGGGCTACAGATACGCAGTATTTT. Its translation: CSASGATDTQYF.